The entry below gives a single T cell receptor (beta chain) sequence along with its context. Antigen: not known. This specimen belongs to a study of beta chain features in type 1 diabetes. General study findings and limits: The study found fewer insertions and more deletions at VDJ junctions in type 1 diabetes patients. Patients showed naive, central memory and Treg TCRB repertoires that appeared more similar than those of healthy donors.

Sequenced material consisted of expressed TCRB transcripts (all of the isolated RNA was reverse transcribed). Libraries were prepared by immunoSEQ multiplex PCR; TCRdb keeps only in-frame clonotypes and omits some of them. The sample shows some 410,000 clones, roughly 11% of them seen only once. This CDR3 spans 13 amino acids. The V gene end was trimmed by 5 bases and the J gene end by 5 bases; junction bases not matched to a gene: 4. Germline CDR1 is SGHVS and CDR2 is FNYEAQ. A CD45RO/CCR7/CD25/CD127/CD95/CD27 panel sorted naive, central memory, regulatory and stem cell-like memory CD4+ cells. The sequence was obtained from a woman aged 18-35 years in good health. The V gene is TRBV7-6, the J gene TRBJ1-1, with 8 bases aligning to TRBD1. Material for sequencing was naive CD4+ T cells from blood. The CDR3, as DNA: TGTGCCAGCAGCAGGAGACAGGGGACTGAAGCTTTCTTT. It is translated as CASSRRQGTEAFF.